The 21 T cell receptor beta chains reported below all come from one sample, sequenced in a study of T cell repertoires in cytomegalovirus infection. TCRdb processed the reads anew with MiXCR; each CDR3 protein has one entry. The profile shows 700,000 to 900,000 distinct CDR3 sequences, roughly 28% of them singletons. Their specific antigens are unknown. Specimen: cultured CD8+ T cells from PBMCs, collected from culture after CMV antigen stimulation. Source of these receptors: a human donor in good health (CMV status not recorded). Some clones in this sample may be carry-over from other donors' samples.

The V and J genes are TRBV12-3 or TRBV12-4 and TRBJ2-1, with D unresolved. Trimming shortened V by 6 bases and J by 9 bases, and 12 bases separated the two germline ends. This CDR3 has 12 amino acids. CDR3 sequence reads: CASRGPKGEQFF. Written as DNA, the CDR3 is TGTGCCAGCAGAGGGCCCAAGGGTGAGCAGTTCTTC.

This clonotype appeared once. The V and J genes are TRBV28 and TRBJ1-2; D is unresolved. Trimming left V 4 bases short and J 0 bases short, with 6 bases between. Germline V gives CDR1 MDHEN, CDR2 SYDVKM. The CDR3 length is 13 residues. Written as DNA, the CDR3 is TGTGCCAGCAGTTCGGCAGCTAACTATGGCTACACCTTC. The encoded protein is CASSSAANYGYTF.

This chain joins TRBV12-3 or TRBV12-4 and TRBJ2-5; a possible D gene is TRBD2 (6 bases). CDR3 length: 15 residues. V was trimmed by 6 bases and J by 5 bases, leaving 19 bases between them. CDR3 loop: CASSKVPGAGETQYF. Written as DNA, the CDR3 is TGTGCCAGCAGCAAAGTACCAGGCGCGGGGGAGACCCAGTACTTC.

This clonotype was counted between two and nine times. This sequence joins TRBV28 and TRBJ2-4; 11 nucleotides line up with TRBD2. CDR1 and CDR2 (germline): MDHEN, SYDVKM. With 7 bases clipped from V and 0 bases from J, the junction kept 11 bases outside the gene matches. The CDR3 length is 18 residues. In DNA, the CDR3 is TGTGCCAGCAATATAGCGCTAGCGGGGGGACTAGCCAAAAACATTCAGTACTTC. It codes for CASNIALAGGLAKNIQYF.

This clonotype was recorded a few times. The genes are TRBV4-3 and TRBJ2-1; 7 nucleotides match TRBD1. Germline CDR1 LGHNA, CDR2 YSLEER. Trimming took 3 bases from V and 3 from J; bases not matched to a gene: 14. CDR3 length: 18 residues. This CDR3 reads CASSQEAARDSVYNEQFF. The CDR3 nucleotides are TGCGCCAGCAGCCAGGAAGCAGCCAGGGACAGCGTCTACAATGAGCAGTTCTTC.

The V call is TRBV12-3 or TRBV12-4, the J call TRBJ2-3; 13 bases fit TRBD2. Trimming at V came to 5 bases and at J to 8 bases, leaving 7 bases not matched to a gene. The CDR3 loop spans 15 amino acids. The CDR3 reads CASSPSGTSGATQYF. CDR3 bases: TGTGCCAGCAGTCCGTCCGGGACTAGCGGGGCTACGCAGTATTTT.

The gene calls are TRBV6-5 and TRBJ2-1, with TRBD2 as a possible D gene (6 bases). The germline V and J ends were trimmed by 4 bases and 1 base, with 14 bases remaining between them. The CDR3 runs to 16 residues. The V gene's germline CDR1 is MNHEY and CDR2 SVGAGI. DNA for the CDR3: TGTGCCAGCAGTTTTTCCCTTGGGGGGTCCTACAATGAGCAGTTCTTC. This translates into CASSFSLGGSYNEQFF.

This chain uses TRBV6-1 with TRBJ2-3, with D possibly being TRBD2 (5 bases). Germline V gives CDR1 MNHNS, CDR2 SASEGT. V dropped 6 bases and J dropped 8 bases, with 9 bases sitting between them. The CDR3 extends over 11 amino acids. The DNA for the CDR3 is TGTGCCAGCAGGCTAGGAGGTACGCAGTATTTT. Translated, it gives CASRLGGTQYF.

In its sample, this clonotype was seen many times. This chain uses TRBV29-1 with TRBJ1-1, with 8 bases that match TRBD1. V was clipped by 6 bases and J by 5 bases; unmatched bases: 5. The CDR3 is made up of 12 amino acids. The germline CDR1 and CDR2 sequences are SQVTM and ANQGSEA. DNA for the CDR3: TGCAGCGTAGCCCGACAGGGGACTGAAGCTTTCTTT. Translation gives CSVARQGTEAFF.

Only a few counts were recorded for this clonotype. The chain carries TRBV28 and TRBJ1-5; D is unclear. The ends were cut back, 3 bases at V and 0 bases at J, with 9 bases in the middle. Germline V gene sequence: CDR1 MDHEN, CDR2 SYDVKM. The CDR3 is made up of 15 amino acids. CDR3 amino acids: CASSFWADSNQPQHF. DNA of the CDR3: TGTGCCAGCAGTTTTTGGGCAGATAGCAATCAGCCCCAGCATTTT.

The table lists this clonotype with many counts. The chain has TRBV7-6 and TRBJ2-1; D ambiguous. V was cut by 6 bases and J by 4 bases, with 13 bases left in between. Germline values: CDR1 SGHVS, CDR2 FNYEAQ. The CDR3 contains 14 residues. The CDR3 here is CASSYTPEYNEQFF. The CDR3 coding sequence is TGTGCCAGCAGTTATACACCCGAGTACAATGAGCAGTTCTTC.

The rearrangement joins TRBV6-6 to TRBJ2-2; D remains ambiguous. The CDR3 length is 12 residues. V was pared by 7 bases and J by 6 bases, with 9 bases between. Germline V gene data show CDR1 as MNHNY and CDR2 as SVGAGI (reference sequence). CDR3 amino acids: CASIASSGELFF. The CDR3 nucleotides are TGTGCCAGCATCGCTTCGTCCGGGGAGCTGTTTTTT.

This clonotype was detected ten times or more. This chain connects TRBV2 to TRBJ1-5; unclear D gene. In germline, CDR1 is SNHLY, CDR2 FYNNEI. The CDR3 is 13 amino acids. V was cut by 3 bases and J by 0 bases, with 3 bases left in between. The CDR3 region is CASSDNSNQPQHF. As DNA, the CDR3 is TGTGCCAGCAGTGACAATAGCAATCAGCCCCAGCATTTT.

The chain links TRBV29-1 to TRBJ1-2; D uncertain. The CDR3 length is 12 residues. The germline V gene encodes CDR1 SQVTM and CDR2 ANQGSEA. The V gene lost 3 bases and the J gene lost 7 bases, with 12 bases spanning the gap. CDR3 protein: CSVEERSPGYTF. CDR3 sequence (DNA): TGCAGCGTTGAGGAGAGGTCCCCTGGCTACACCTTC.

The chain uses TRBV13 and TRBJ2-2, with D maybe TRBD2 (6 bases). From germline, CDR1 is PRHDT and CDR2 FYEKMQ (reference sequence). The CDR3 has 16 amino acids. Trimming took 2 bases from V and 0 from J, leaving 10 bases between them. CDR3 residues: CASSLRGVANTGELFF. CDR3 nucleotide sequence: TGTGCCAGCAGCTTACGCGGGGTTGCGAACACCGGGGAGCTGTTTTTT.

This chain connects TRBV15 to TRBJ2-7; 9 nucleotides agree with TRBD1. Germline V gene lookup returns CDR1 LNHNV and CDR2 YYDKDF (reference sequence). After removal of 3 bases from V and 5 bases from J, the junction contained 5 bases not matched to a gene. The CDR3 has 14 amino acids. The CDR3 loop is CATSRGQGAHEQYV. The CDR3 bases are TGTGCCACCAGCAGGGGACAGGGCGCCCACGAGCAGTACGTC.

The chain joins TRBV28 to TRBJ1-2; 9 nucleotides align to TRBD1. This CDR3 has 13 amino acids. Germline V gene lookup returns CDR1 MDHEN and CDR2 SYDVKM. The J segment lost 6 bases and the V segment lost 6 bases, leaving 5 bases of the junction unmatched. CDR3 sequence: CASSMTGGNGYTF. In nucleotides, the CDR3 is TGTGCCAGCAGCATGACAGGGGGAAATGGCTACACCTTC.

In its sample, this clonotype was seen many times. This chain joins TRBV7-2 and TRBJ1-2; D ambiguous. CDR1 is SGHTA and CDR2 is FQGNSA in the germline V gene. The CDR3 runs 14 residues. The V and J ends lost 4 bases and 4 bases respectively, with 13 bases between them. In DNA form, the CDR3 reads TGTGCCAGCAGCTCGCCTGGACTGACCTATGGCTACACCTTC. Its translation: CASSSPGLTYGYTF. The full variable domain, in which reference TRBV7-2 and TRBJ1-2 provide the parts outside the CDR3, is GAGVSQSPSNKVTEKGKDVELRCDPISGHTALYWYRQSLGQGLEFLIYFQGNSAPDKSGLPSDRFSAERTGGSVSTLTIQRTQQEDSAVYLCASSSPGLTYGYTFGSGTRLTVV.

This clonotype was observed many times. The chain couples TRBV13 to TRBJ2-1; perhaps D is TRBD1 or TRBD2 (5 bases each). In germline, CDR1 is PRHDT, CDR2 FYEKMQ (reference sequence). The V and J ends lost 4 bases and 1 base respectively, with 11 bases between them. The length of the CDR3 is 15 residues. CDR3 residues: CASSSTGRSYNEQFF. The CDR3 DNA is TGTGCCAGCAGCTCAACGGGACGGTCCTACAATGAGCAGTTCTTC.

This clonotype has more than one count but fewer than ten. The chain is built from TRBV12-5 and TRBJ2-5; unclear D gene. Trimming removed 1 base from V and 7 bases from J, with 7 bases in between. This CDR3 region has 12 residues. CDR1 is LGHNT and CDR2 is FRNRAP in the germline V gene. The CDR3 coding sequence is TGTGCTAGTGGTTTGGATGAGGTGACCCAGTACTTC. Its protein product is CASGLDEVTQYF.

This clonotype occurred many times. The V call is TRBV4-3, the J call TRBJ1-2; the D is unclear. Germline-derived CDR1 and CDR2 are LGHNA and YSLEER. V dropped 0 bases and J dropped 7 bases, with 12 bases sitting between them. The CDR3 consists of 14 residues. The CDR3 sequence: CASSQDEGTRGYTF. CDR3 DNA sequence: TGCGCCAGCAGCCAAGATGAAGGAACCCGTGGCTACACCTTC.